This record looks at one TCR beta chain sequence and its context. Its antigen is not known. These data belong to a study of CD8+ T cells in alopecia areata. Background on the study: Patients received oral tofacitinib, 5 to 10 mg twice daily, for moderate-to-severe alopecia areata. Whole-study findings and limits: Scalp samples also contribute reads from the resident alphabeta T cells found in normal skin. Compared with normal scalp, lesional scalp had higher clonality and more expanded CD8+ clones.

Individuals with alopecia areata gave both lesional scalp punch biopsies and peripheral blood for collection. CDR1 and CDR2 (germline): SGHAT, FQNNGV. The CDR3 spans 15 residues. V was cut by 4 bases and J by 0 bases, with 13 bases left in between. Extracted from the samples, RNA was reverse transcribed into cDNA to serve as the sequencing template. Assay used: immunoSEQ multiplex PCR; TCRdb lists only in-frame clones, some missing. The sample consists of about 7,400 clones, 67% of them appearing once. This TCR came from a human donor with alopecia areata. The material was skin, obtained at week 0. The chain links TRBV11-2 to TRBJ2-7, with D perhaps matching TRBD2 (6 bases). CDR3 loop: CASSYSGDHSYEQYF. CDR3 DNA: TGTGCCAGCAGCTATAGCGGTGACCACTCCTACGAGCAGTACTTC.